The next 4 T cell receptor beta chains were all read from a single sample in a study of blood T cell repertoires in COVID-19. The method was immunoSEQ multiplex PCR; TCRdb's version includes in-frame clones alone and lacks a portion of them. The table includes about 160,000 clones, over 75% detected once. Sequencing used peripheral blood. The source is a man at least 80 years old with COVID-19, enrolled during active disease.

The V and J genes are TRBV18 and TRBJ1-1; a possible D gene is TRBD1 (5 bases). Per the germline V gene, CDR1 is KGHSH and CDR2 is LQKENI. Trimming removed 2 bases from V and 6 bases from J, with 13 bases in between. This CDR3 spans 14 amino acids. In DNA form, the CDR3 reads TGTGCCAGCTCACCAGGGCAGGGAGGCGCTGAAGCTTTCTTT. It codes for CASSPGQGGAEAFF.

This chain joins TRBV7-2 and TRBJ2-2, with unresolved D. This CDR3 has 16 residues. CDR1 is SGHTA, CDR2 FQGNSA, per germline. V was clipped by 1 base and J by 4 bases, with 13 bases between them. The CDR3 nucleotides read TGTGCCAGCAGCTTAGAACCCGGTGGTGGCACCGGGGAGCTGTTTTTT. Amino acid sequence: CASSLEPGGGTGELFF.

This rearrangement joins TRBV5-1 to TRBJ2-3; D may be TRBD1 (6 bases). The CDR3 consists of 16 residues. CDR1 is SGHRS and CDR2 is YFSETQ in the germline V gene. V lost 2 bases, J lost 2 bases, and 15 bases lay in between. CDR3 sequence reads: CASSFTGRLLTDTQYF. The CDR3, as DNA: TGCGCCAGCAGCTTCACAGGGCGACTACTCACAGATACGCAGTATTTT.

Of note for this clone: Other DNA sequences in this specimen translate into the identical CDR3. The chain couples TRBV7-2 to TRBJ1-6; 7 positions match TRBD1. With 5 bases clipped from V and 6 bases from J, the junction kept 4 bases outside the gene matches. Germline V gene data show CDR1 as SGHTA and CDR2 as FQGNSA. The CDR3 covers 14 residues. CDR3 DNA: TGTGCCAGCAGCCTGCGACAGGGTAATTCACCCCTCCACTTT. It is translated as CASSLRQGNSPLHF.